The rows below give T cell receptor beta chains drawn from one sample of a study of CXCR3-negative and CXCR3-positive naive CD8 T cells. One entry per CDR3 protein, without DNA, is what TCRdb gives after re-calling the 5' RACE reads. The data show fewer than 3,000 distinct CDR3 sequences, and the top ten clones hold 2.2%. The sequenced material came from naive CXCR3+ CD8+ T cells from blood. The receptors shown here come from a human donor in good health. Some clones in this sample may be carry-over from other donors' samples. Each CDR3 is given with its conserved first and last residue. The order of the fields is clone size, J gene, V gene, CDR3 protein. Clone sizes are given selectively: once, few, many, or a class where the clone is expanded.

medium-sized	TRBJ2-5	TRBV7-9	CASSGTGTETQYF
large	TRBJ2-1	TRBV11-2	CASSLEFGTSYNEQFF
medium-sized	TRBJ2-5	TRBV19	CASSNWTAGETQYF
.	TRBJ1-2	TRBV15	CATSREAVSNYGYTF
medium-sized	TRBJ2-2	TRBV29-1	CSVEGLPGSFANTGELFF
.	TRBJ2-7	TRBV6-2/TRBV6-3	CASSYIALYEQYF
medium-sized	TRBJ2-1	TRBV19	CASTKTGTGGLDEQFF
medium-sized	TRBJ1-2	TRBV7-9	CASSSTGGDYGYTF
.	TRBJ2-3	TRBV5-4	CASSLWATKTDTQYF
medium-sized	TRBJ1-1	TRBV29-1	CSSRVRDEAFF
.	TRBJ2-5	TRBV5-4	CASSEDREETQYF
.	TRBJ2-5	TRBV6-5	CASSSRDRIQETQYF
medium-sized	TRBJ2-1	TRBV29-1	CSVEHRVSSYNEQFF
medium-sized	TRBJ2-6	TRBV29-1	CSVEDRPSPTGGEGANVLTF
large	TRBJ1-2	TRBV5-1	CASSSLTPKGDGYTF
.	TRBJ2-2	TRBV7-2	CASSTGEGTLELFF
.	TRBJ2-1	TRBV2	CASSEPPYNEQFF
medium-sized	TRBJ2-1	TRBV14	CASSHDGQAYNEQFF
.	TRBJ1-2	TRBV29-1	CSVFLGQEGNYGYTF
.	TRBJ1-2	TRBV6-5	CASSLSTGVHGYTF
medium-sized	TRBJ2-3	TRBV7-3	CASSLGTSGRFATDTQYF
medium-sized	TRBJ2-1	TRBV12-3/TRBV12-4	CASSLLVGQYNEQFF
medium-sized	TRBJ2-1	TRBV7-3	CASSLSNNNEQFF
medium-sized	TRBJ2-1	TRBV5-1	CASSLDRTYNEQFF
medium-sized	TRBJ1-2	TRBV14	CASSQDVEGLDYTF
medium-sized	TRBJ1-3	TRBV4-1	CASSLGTATGNTIYF
.	TRBJ1-1	TRBV4-2	CASQGGTGLEAFF
.	TRBJ2-5	TRBV4-1	CASSQDPGMRQETQYF
.	TRBJ2-1	TRBV19	CASSIAGVSAYNEQFF
medium-sized	TRBJ2-3	TRBV5-5	CASGVEGARDTQYF
medium-sized	TRBJ2-2	TRBV4-3	CASSHGRNPGELFF
medium-sized	TRBJ2-3	TRBV29-1	CSHDWEGGTDTQYF